The source of this T cell receptor beta chain is a study of blood T cell repertoires in COVID-19. Study information: Some COVID-19 samples were acute and others convalescent; all came from the United States, Italy and Spain.

Per the study methods: Using reference gene primer amplification, nucleated cell counts were estimated. The data were produced by immunoSEQ multiplex PCR, yet TCRdb's version contains in-frame clones alone and is incomplete. That table is the source of V, J and clone size, and D and trimming were worked out from the DNA. The sample contains about 440,000 clones, roughly 90% of which appear only once. V lost 10 bases to trimming and J lost 0 bases; unmatched junction nucleotides: 7. The CDR3 has 14 residues. Germline CDR1 LNHDA, CDR2 SQIVND (reference sequence). The sample taken for sequencing was peripheral blood. The chain is built from TRBV19 and TRBJ2-5; 8 nucleotides line up with TRBD2. The sequence derives from a woman aged 25-40 years with acute or convalescent COVID-19. As DNA, the CDR3 is TGTGCCACTAACAGCGGGGGAAACCAAGAGACCCAGTACTTC. Translated: CATNSGGNQETQYF.